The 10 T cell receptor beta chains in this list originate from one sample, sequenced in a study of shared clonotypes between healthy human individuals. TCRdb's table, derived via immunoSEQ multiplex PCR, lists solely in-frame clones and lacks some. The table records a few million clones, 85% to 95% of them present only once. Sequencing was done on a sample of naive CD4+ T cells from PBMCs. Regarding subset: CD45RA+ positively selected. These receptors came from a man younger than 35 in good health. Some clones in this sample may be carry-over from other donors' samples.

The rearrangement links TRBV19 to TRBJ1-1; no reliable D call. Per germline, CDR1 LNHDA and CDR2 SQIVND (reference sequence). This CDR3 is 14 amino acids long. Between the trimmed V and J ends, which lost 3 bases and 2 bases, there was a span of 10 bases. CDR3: CASSITMVNTEAFF. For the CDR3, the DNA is TGTGCCAGTAGTATCACTATGGTTAACACTGAAGCTTTCTTT.

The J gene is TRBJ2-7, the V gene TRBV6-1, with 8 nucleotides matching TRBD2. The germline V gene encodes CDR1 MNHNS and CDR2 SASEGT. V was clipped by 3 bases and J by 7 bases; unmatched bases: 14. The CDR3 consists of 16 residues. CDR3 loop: CASSDWGRVAGWEQYF. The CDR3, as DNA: TGTGCCAGCAGTGATTGGGGTAGGGTAGCGGGATGGGAGCAGTACTTC.

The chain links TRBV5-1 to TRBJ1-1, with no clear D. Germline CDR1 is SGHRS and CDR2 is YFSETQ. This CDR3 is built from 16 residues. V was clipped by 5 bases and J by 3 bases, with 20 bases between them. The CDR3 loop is CASSFLVGRVDTEAFF. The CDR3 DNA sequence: TGCGCCAGCAGTTTCCTAGTTGGCCGGGTAGACACTGAAGCTTTCTTT.

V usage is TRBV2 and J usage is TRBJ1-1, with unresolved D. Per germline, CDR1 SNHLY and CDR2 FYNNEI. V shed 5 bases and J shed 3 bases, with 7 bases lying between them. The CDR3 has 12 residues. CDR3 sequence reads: CASSLGYTEAFF. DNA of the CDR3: TGTGCCAGCAGTTTAGGGTACACTGAAGCTTTCTTT.

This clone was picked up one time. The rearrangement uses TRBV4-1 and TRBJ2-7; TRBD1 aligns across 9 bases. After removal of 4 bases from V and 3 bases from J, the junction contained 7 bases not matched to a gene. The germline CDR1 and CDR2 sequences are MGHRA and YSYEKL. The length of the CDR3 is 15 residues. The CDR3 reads CASSPGQGPFYEQYF. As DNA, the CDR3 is TGCGCCAGCAGCCCTGGACAGGGGCCTTTCTACGAGCAGTACTTC.

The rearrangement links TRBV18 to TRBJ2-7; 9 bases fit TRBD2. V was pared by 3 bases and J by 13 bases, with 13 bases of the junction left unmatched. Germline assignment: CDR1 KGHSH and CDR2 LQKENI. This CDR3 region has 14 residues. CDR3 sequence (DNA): TGTGCCAGCTCACCCGACTCCGGGACTAGCCCTTTTTACTTC. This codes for CASSPDSGTSPFYF.

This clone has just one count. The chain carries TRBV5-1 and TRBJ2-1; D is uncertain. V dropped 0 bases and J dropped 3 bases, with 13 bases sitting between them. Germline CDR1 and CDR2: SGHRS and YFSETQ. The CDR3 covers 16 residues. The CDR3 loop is CASSLAWAGDYNEQFF. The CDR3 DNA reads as TGCGCCAGCAGCTTGGCCTGGGCAGGCGACTACAATGAGCAGTTCTTC.

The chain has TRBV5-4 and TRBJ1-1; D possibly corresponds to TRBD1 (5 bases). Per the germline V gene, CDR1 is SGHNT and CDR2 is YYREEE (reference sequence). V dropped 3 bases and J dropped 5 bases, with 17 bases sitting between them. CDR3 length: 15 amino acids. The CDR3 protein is CASSSGQGWRTEAFF. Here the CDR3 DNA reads TGTGCCAGCAGCTCGGGCCAGGGTTGGAGAACTGAAGCTTTCTTT.

CDR3 bases: TGTGCCAGCAGTCCTCCGGACAGGGCGGGGTACGAGCAGTACTTC. Translation gives CASSPPDRAGYEQYF. The V and J genes are TRBV28 and TRBJ2-7, with TRBD1 matching over 8 bases. Germline V CDR1 and CDR2: MDHEN, SYDVKM. The CDR3 covers 15 residues. Trimming removed 5 bases from V and 4 bases from J; junction bases left unmatched: 10.

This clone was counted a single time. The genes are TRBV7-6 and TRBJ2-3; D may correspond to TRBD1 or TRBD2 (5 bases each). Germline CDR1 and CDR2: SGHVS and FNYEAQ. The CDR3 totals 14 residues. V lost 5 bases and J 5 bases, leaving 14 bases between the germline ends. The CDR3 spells CASSPAGAGDTQYF. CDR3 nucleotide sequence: TGTGCCAGCAGCCCAGCCGGGGCGGGAGATACGCAGTATTTT.